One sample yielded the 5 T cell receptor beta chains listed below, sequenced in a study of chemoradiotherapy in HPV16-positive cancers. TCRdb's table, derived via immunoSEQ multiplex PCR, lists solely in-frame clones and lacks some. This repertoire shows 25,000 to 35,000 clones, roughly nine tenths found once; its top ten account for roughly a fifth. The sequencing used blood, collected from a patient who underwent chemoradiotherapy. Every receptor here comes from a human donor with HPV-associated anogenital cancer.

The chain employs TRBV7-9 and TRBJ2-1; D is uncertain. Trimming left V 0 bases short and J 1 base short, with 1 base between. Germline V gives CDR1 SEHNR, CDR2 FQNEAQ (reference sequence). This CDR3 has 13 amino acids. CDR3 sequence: CASSLASYNEQFF. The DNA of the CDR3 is TGTGCCAGCAGCTTAGCGTCCTACAATGAGCAGTTCTTC. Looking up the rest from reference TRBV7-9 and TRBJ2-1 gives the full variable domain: DTGVSQNPRHKITKRGQNVTFRCDPISEHNRLYWYRQTLGQGPEFLTYFQNEAQLEKSRLLSDRFSAERPKGSFSTLEIQRTEQGDSAMYLCASSLASYNEQFFGPGTRLTVL.

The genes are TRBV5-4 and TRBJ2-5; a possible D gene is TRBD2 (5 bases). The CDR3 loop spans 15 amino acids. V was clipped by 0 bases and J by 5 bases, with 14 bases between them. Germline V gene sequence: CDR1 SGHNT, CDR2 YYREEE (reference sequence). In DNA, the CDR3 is TGTGCCAGCAGCTTGGCCGGGGTGGGTGGGGAGACCCAGTACTTC. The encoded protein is CASSLAGVGGETQYF.

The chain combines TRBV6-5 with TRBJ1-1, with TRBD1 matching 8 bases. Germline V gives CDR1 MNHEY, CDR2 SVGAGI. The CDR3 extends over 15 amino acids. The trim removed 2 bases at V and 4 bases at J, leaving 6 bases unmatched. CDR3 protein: CASSYRTGTSTEAFF. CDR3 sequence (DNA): TGTGCCAGCAGTTACAGGACAGGGACGAGCACTGAAGCTTTCTTT.

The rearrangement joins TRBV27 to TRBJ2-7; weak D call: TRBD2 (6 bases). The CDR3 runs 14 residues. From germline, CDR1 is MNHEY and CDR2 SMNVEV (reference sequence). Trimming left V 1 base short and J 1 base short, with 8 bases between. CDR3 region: CASSLWAGSYEQYF. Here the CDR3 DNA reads TGTGCCAGCAGTTTATGGGCGGGGTCCTACGAGCAGTACTTC.

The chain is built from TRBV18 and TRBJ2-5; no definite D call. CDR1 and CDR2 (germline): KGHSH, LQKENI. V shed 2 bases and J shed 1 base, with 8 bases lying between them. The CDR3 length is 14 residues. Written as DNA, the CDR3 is TGTGCCAGCTCACCAAGAAGAGGCCAAGAGACCCAGTACTTC. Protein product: CASSPRRGQETQYF.